These T cell receptor beta chains were read from a single sample in a study of CD8 T cells in ankylosing spondylitis. TCRdb reanalysed the 5' RACE reads using MiXCR and keeps one entry per CDR3 protein. This table holds some 300,000 distinct CDR3 sequences, around 21% found once. The sample comprised blood, either unsorted or a sorted T cell fraction (not recorded which). These receptors all come from a female donor with ankylosing spondylitis or in good health (not recorded which). Both conserved end residues are part of each CDR3. A D gene is named only where the DNA matches it firmly. Clone size, where shown, is once, few, many, or a class for clones that have expanded.

>.|TRBV5-6|TRBJ2-1|many
TGTGCCAGCAGCTTGAAAGGGAGACAATACAATGAGCAGTTCTTC
CASSLKGRQYNEQFF
>.|TRBV4-3|TRBJ2-1|.
TGCGCCAGCAGCCAAGATTTGGGGGGTTTTACCTACAATGAGCAGTTCTTC
CASSQDLGGFTYNEQFF
>.|TRBV29-1|TRBJ2-1|.
TGCAGCGTTCGTGACTCCCAATCAGGCAATGAGCAGTTCTTC
CSVRDSQSGNEQFF
>.|TRBV7-9|TRBJ1-4|.
TGTGCCAGCACCAACAGGACAGTGCTGTTTTTT
CASTNRTVLFF
>.|TRBV30|TRBJ1-5|few
TGTGCCTGGAGTGTACGGCAGGGAACGGCTCAGCCCCAGCATTTT
CAWSVRQGTAQPQHF
>TRBD2|TRBV11-2|TRBJ2-1|many
TGTGCCAGCAGCATTAGCGGGATCCCCTACAATGAGCAGTTCTTC
CASSISGIPYNEQFF
>.|TRBV28|TRBJ2-5|.
TGTGCCAGCAGTCCCGCTTTGGGGACCCAGTACTTC
CASSPALGTQYF
>.|TRBV4-3|TRBJ1-4|many
TGCGCCAGCAGCCAAGAGTGGGCAGGATTTGTAACTAATGAAAAACTGTTTTTT
CASSQEWAGFVTNEKLFF
>.|TRBV20-1|TRBJ2-1|.
TGCAGTGCTAGTTCGGGAGCGGCCTACAATGAGCAGTTCTTC
CSASSGAAYNEQFF
>.|TRBV6-5|TRBJ1-2|few
TGTGCCAGCAGTTACCGACGGAATGACTATGGCTACACCTTC
CASSYRRNDYGYTF
>.|TRBV7-9|TRBJ2-4|.
TGTGCCATCTCGGGGTTAAACATTCAGTACTTC
CAISGLNIQYF
>.|TRBV6-2/TRBV6-3|TRBJ2-5|.
TGTGCCAGCAGTTACCTTGCAGACCAAGAGACCCAGTACTTC
CASSYLADQETQYF
>.|TRBV2|TRBJ2-1|few
TGTGCCAGCAGTGTACTAAGCGAAAGCTCCTACAATGAGCAGTTCTTC
CASSVLSESSYNEQFF
>TRBD2|TRBV20-1|TRBJ2-2|.
TGCAGTGCTAGACCAGCCAAGGGCGGGAGTTACACCGGGGAGCTGTTTTTT
CSARPAKGGSYTGELFF
>.|TRBV12-3/TRBV12-4|TRBJ2-5|few
TGTGCCAGCAGAATTGGGGGAGAGACCCAGTACTTC
CASRIGGETQYF
>.|TRBV28|TRBJ2-4|.
TGTGCCAGCAGCCTTGAGGCAGTGAACATTCAGTACTTC
CASSLEAVNIQYF
>.|TRBV3-1|TRBJ1-1|.
TGTGCCAGCAGCCTACCCGGGACCCCGAGCGGGGCTTTCTTT
CASSLPGTPSGAFF
>.|TRBV11-3|TRBJ2-3|.
TGTGCCAGCAGCTTAGGGTACAGGGATACGCAGTATTTT
CASSLGYRDTQYF
>.|TRBV2|TRBJ1-1|.
TGTGCCAGCAGTGACCCAGTGAACACTGAAGCTTTCTTT
CASSDPVNTEAFF
>.|TRBV12-3/TRBV12-4|TRBJ1-4|few
TGTGCCAGCAGGGGAGGGGTTAATGAAAAACTGTTTTTT
CASRGGVNEKLFF
>.|TRBV20-1|TRBJ2-5|.
TGCAGTGCTCCCGACCAAGAGACACAGTACTTC
CSAPDQETQYF
>.|TRBV4-1|TRBJ1-6|.
TGCGCCAGCAGCTCAGTTTGGGGTGGGGCGCGGAATTCACCCCTCCACTTT
CASSSVWGGARNSPLHF
>.|TRBV10-1|TRBJ1-2|.
TGCGCCAACCATAGGAAAAGAAAAGTGTGCTTC
CANHRKRKVCF
>TRBD2|TRBV5-1|TRBJ2-1|few
TGCGCCAGCAGCGAAGGGACTAGCGGGAGTCAAAAGTTCTTC
CASSEGTSGSQKFF
>.|TRBV20-1|TRBJ2-3|few
TGCAGTGCTAGAGAGGGGGATACGCAGTATTTT
CSAREGDTQYF
>TRBD1|TRBV5-6|TRBJ1-2|.
TGTGCCAGCAGCTCGTTAGGACAGGGGCCTAACTATGGCTACACCTTC
CASSSLGQGPNYGYTF
>.|TRBV11-2|TRBJ2-5|.
TGTGCCAGCAGCTCATATCGGGGAAGGGCAGAGACCCAGTACTTC
CASSSYRGRAETQYF
>TRBD1|TRBV10-3|TRBJ2-2|few
TGTGCCTCTTCCCCGACAGGGCCCCGTGAGGCCGGGGAGCTGTTTTTT
CASSPTGPREAGELFF
>.|TRBV9|TRBJ2-1|.
TGTGCCAGCAGCTCTCTGTGGGGCAGCCCTCACAATGAGCAGTTCTTC
CASSSLWGSPHNEQFF
>.|TRBV7-8|TRBJ1-3|.
TGTGCCAGCAGCTTAGGGATCGGCTCTGGAAACACCATATATTTT
CASSLGIGSGNTIYF
>TRBD2|TRBV12-3/TRBV12-4|TRBJ2-1|few
TGTGCCAGCAGCCTACTAGCGGGAGTCGTAGCTGAGCAGTTCTTC
CASSLLAGVVAEQFF
>TRBD2|TRBV20-1|TRBJ2-7|.
TGCAGTGCTAGAGGCCTGAGTGGCGGGGGGGTGCGGGAGCAGTACTTC
CSARGLSGGGVREQYF
>TRBD1|TRBV11-2|TRBJ1-2|.
TGTGCCAGCAGCCCAGAGGGGGGAAAACAGGACAGGGGGCGTAATGGCTACACCTTC
CASSPEGGKQDRGRNGYTF
>TRBD2|TRBV20-1|TRBJ2-1|few
TGCAGTGCGGGGACTAGCGGGCCATACAATGAGCAGTTCTTC
CSAGTSGPYNEQFF
>.|TRBV12-3/TRBV12-4|TRBJ2-7|many
TGTGCCAGCAGTTTTAACTACGAGCAGTACTTC
CASSFNYEQYF